This passage covers 24 T cell receptor beta chains from one sample sequenced in a study of shared clonotypes between healthy human individuals. TCRdb keeps only in-frame clones here, not all; method: immunoSEQ multiplex PCR. The sample includes just under 350,000 clones, less than 75% of them seen just once. Sequenced sample: memory CD4+ T cells sorted from blood. Subset defined: CD45RA-negative fraction. The receptors were sampled from a man aged 30-40 years in good health.

The rearrangement uses TRBV10-1 and TRBJ2-1; TRBD2 matches at 11 bases. Germline V gene lookup returns CDR1 WNHNN and CDR2 SYGVQD (reference sequence). Trimming removed 8 bases from V and 8 bases from J; junction bases left unmatched: 8. The CDR3 length is 14 residues. CDR3 coding DNA: TGCGCCAGCTCTTCACTAGCGGGAGTCCATGAGCAGTTCTTC. Protein product: CASSSLAGVHEQFF.

Worth noting for this clone: The CDR3 carries no conserved terminal phenylalanine or tryptophan, so it likely arises from a read error. V usage is TRBV5-1 and J usage is TRBJ1-5; D is unresolved. This CDR3 has 14 residues. Germline values: CDR1 SGHRS, CDR2 YFSETQ. V lost 1 base to trimming and J lost 5 bases, with 10 bases between them. In DNA form, the CDR3 reads TGCGCCAGCAGCTTGCACGGAGGTGATCAGCCCCAGCATCTT. Amino acid sequence: CASSLHGGDQPQHL.

This clone came up a few times. The chain is built from TRBV7-2 and TRBJ1-2; D remains ambiguous. The CDR3 runs 12 residues. The germline CDR1 and CDR2 sequences are SGHTA and FQGNSA. V lost 5 bases, J lost 7 bases, and 11 bases lay in between. CDR3 loop: CASSPLLAGYTF. The CDR3 DNA follows: TGTGCCAGCAGCCCCCTCCTGGCTGGCTACACCTTC.

This sequence joins TRBV27 and TRBJ2-5, with TRBD1 matching over 7 bases. The CDR3 length is 15 residues. J was trimmed by 4 bases and V by 3 bases; bases with no gene match: 8. CDR1 MNHEY and CDR2 SMNVEV come from the germline V gene (reference sequence). The CDR3 here is CASSFSQGVGETQYF. In DNA, the CDR3 is TGTGCCAGCAGTTTTTCGCAGGGGGTCGGAGAGACCCAGTACTTC.

V gene TRBV6-6 combines with J gene TRBJ1-2; no firm D call. The CDR3 is 13 residues long. Trimming stripped 0 bases from V and 3 bases from J, with 5 bases between. CDR1 and CDR2 from the germline V gene are MNHNY and SVGAGI (reference sequence). DNA of the CDR3: TGTGCCAGCAGTTACTCTCGCGACTATGGCTACACCTTC. Protein sequence: CASSYSRDYGYTF.

The chain carries TRBV29-1 and TRBJ2-4; 7 bases map to TRBD1. The CDR3 extends over 12 amino acids. Germline V gene sequence: CDR1 SQVTM, CDR2 ANQGSEA. V was pared by 4 bases and J by 6 bases, with 3 bases of the junction left unmatched. CDR3 protein: CSVARQGNIQYF. The CDR3 DNA reads TGCAGCGTTGCCCGACAGGGAAACATTCAGTACTTC.

This clone was counted between two and nine times. The rearrangement links TRBV28 to TRBJ2-7; TRBD1 matches 8 bases. The V gene's germline CDR1 is MDHEN and CDR2 SYDVKM. The CDR3 covers 16 residues. J gave up 5 bases and V 5 bases, and 14 bases lay outside the gene matches. CDR3 DNA sequence: TGTGCCAGCAGTCCTGCGGGACAGGAGTTTACAAACGAGCAGTACTTC. Translation: CASSPAGQEFTNEQYF. Full variable domain (remainder filled in from reference TRBV28 and TRBJ2-7): DVKVTQSSRYLVKRTGEKVFLECVQDMDHENMFWYRQDPGLGLRLIYFSYDVKMKEKGDIPEGYSVSREKKERFSLILESASTNQTSMYLCASSPAGQEFTNEQYFGPGTRLTVT.

This clone has only a few counts. The rearrangement links TRBV9 to TRBJ2-1; tentative D call: TRBD2 (6 bases). The V end lost 0 bases, the J end lost 5 bases, and 12 bases lay between the germline ends. CDR3 size: 15 residues. Per the germline V gene, CDR1 is SGDLS and CDR2 is YYNGEE. The CDR3 nucleotides are TGTGCCAGCAGCGTAGTGGGACTGCATGACAATGAGCAGTTCTTC. Amino acids: CASSVVGLHDNEQFF. Complete variable domain (other parts from reference TRBV9 and TRBJ2-1): DSGVTQTPKHLITATGQRVTLRCSPRSGDLSVYWYQQSLDQGLQFLIQYYNGEERAKGNILERFSAQQFPDLHSELNLSSLELGDSALYFCASSVVGLHDNEQFFGPGTRLTVL.

V gene TRBV2 combines with J gene TRBJ1-1; D is unclear. The V end was cut by 4 bases, the J end by 6 bases, with 12 bases between. CDR1 is SNHLY, CDR2 FYNNEI, per germline. The CDR3 length is 13 residues. CDR3 amino acids: CASSARRGAEAFF. The CDR3 DNA reads as TGTGCCAGCAGTGCTCGCCGGGGAGCTGAAGCTTTCTTT.

The chain joins TRBV5-6 to TRBJ1-1, with a possible D match to TRBD1 (6 bases). Between the trimmed V and J ends, which lost 5 bases and 4 bases, there was a span of 12 bases. Germline CDR1 SGHDT, CDR2 YYEEEE. This CDR3 region has 13 residues. CDR3 amino acids: CASRPRGGTEAFF. CDR3 DNA: TGTGCCAGCAGGCCCAGGGGAGGCACTGAAGCTTTCTTT. The whole variable domain, remainder taken from reference TRBV5-6 and TRBJ1-1, is DAGVTQSPTHLIKTRGQQVTLRCSPKSGHDTVSWYQQALGQGPQFIFQYYEEEERQRGNFPDRFSGHQFPNYSSELNVNALLLGDSALYLCASRPRGGTEAFFGQGTRLTVV.

This chain links TRBV7-9 with TRBJ2-7, with D perhaps assigned TRBD1 or TRBD2 (6 bases each). The CDR3 runs to 15 residues. V was shortened by 2 bases and J by 3 bases, with 14 bases between the two germline ends. The germline V gene encodes CDR1 SEHNR and CDR2 FQNEAQ (reference sequence). CDR3 protein: CASSLLGEDSYEQYF. The CDR3 coding sequence is TGTGCCAGCAGCTTATTGGGGGAGGACAGCTACGAGCAGTACTTC.

The chain employs TRBV6-6 and TRBJ1-1; D remains ambiguous. CDR1 is MNHNY, CDR2 SVGAGI, per germline (reference sequence). Trimming took off 0 bases at V and 3 bases at J, with 8 bases between the two ends. The CDR3 contains 14 residues. The CDR3 here is CASSYSGSDTEAFF. The CDR3 DNA sequence: TGTGCCAGCAGTTACTCAGGGTCCGACACTGAAGCTTTCTTT.

The chain joins TRBV2 to TRBJ2-3, with 8 nucleotides matching TRBD1. There are 15 residues in the CDR3. The trim removed 6 bases at V and 3 bases at J, leaving 8 bases unmatched. Per the germline V gene, CDR1 is SNHLY and CDR2 is FYNNEI. The CDR3: CASSRRDRKTDTQYF. DNA for the CDR3: TGTGCCAGCAGCCGGAGGGACAGGAAGACAGATACGCAGTATTTT.

The chain joins TRBV6-1 to TRBJ2-7; the D gene is possibly TRBD1 (6 bases). V was pared by 6 bases and J by 1 base, with 16 bases between. The CDR3 sequence is 15 residues long. Per germline, CDR1 MNHNS and CDR2 SASEGT. Written as DNA, the CDR3 is TGTGCCAGCAGAGGTGACAAGACAGGATCCTACGAGCAGTACTTC. Residues: CASRGDKTGSYEQYF.

This clone was observed a few times. The chain links TRBV5-1 to TRBJ1-1, with unresolved D. Germline V gene sequence: CDR1 SGHRS, CDR2 YFSETQ. V lost 1 base and J lost 2, with 21 bases in between. There are 18 residues in the CDR3. The CDR3 bases are TGCGCCAGCAGCTTGACCTTATCAATCGGGCACTTTAACACTGAAGCTTTCTTT. This encodes CASSLTLSIGHFNTEAFF.

This clone showed up just a few times. The chain has TRBV19 and TRBJ1-1, with 10 bases lining up with TRBD1. CDR3 size: 19 residues. Losses at the gene ends were 5 bases for V and 0 bases for J; bases not matched to a gene: 15. Per germline, CDR1 LNHDA and CDR2 SQIVND (reference sequence). CDR3 DNA sequence: TGTGCCAGTAGTTACCTACCTGGGACAGGGGACATTATGAACACTGAAGCTTTCTTT. Translated, it gives CASSYLPGTGDIMNTEAFF.

This clone was found a few times. This chain connects TRBV5-8 to TRBJ2-2; perhaps TRBD1 as D (6 bases). CDR1 and CDR2 from the germline V gene are SGHTS and YDEGEE. The CDR3 has 15 residues. The V gene lost 1 base and the J gene lost 5 bases, with 12 bases spanning the gap. CDR3 region: CASSLSGARTGELFF. CDR3 sequence (DNA): TGTGCCAGCAGCTTGTCAGGGGCTAGGACCGGGGAGCTGTTTTTT.

The rearrangement uses TRBV29-1 and TRBJ2-7; D unclear. CDR3 length: 12 amino acids. CDR1 is SQVTM, CDR2 ANQGSEA, per germline. Trimming pared 5 bases from V and 0 bases from J, leaving 8 bases between. CDR3 coding DNA: TGCAGCGTTATTTACCACTCCTACGAGCAGTACTTC. Residues: CSVIYHSYEQYF.

The rearrangement uses TRBV7-6 and TRBJ2-7, with 7 bases aligning to TRBD2. The germline V gene encodes CDR1 SGHVS and CDR2 FNYEAQ. J lost 4 bases, V lost 0 bases, and 9 bases had no gene match. This CDR3 comprises 16 residues. The CDR3 DNA reads TGTGCCAGCAGCTTAGCGCCAAGCGGGAACGGGTACGAGCAGTACTTC. Translated, it gives CASSLAPSGNGYEQYF.

The chain couples TRBV30 to TRBJ1-1, with a possible D match to TRBD1 (6 bases). CDR3 length: 12 residues. CDR1 GTSNPN and CDR2 SVGIG come from the germline V gene (reference sequence). V dropped 3 bases and J dropped 8 bases, with 13 bases sitting between them. The DNA for the CDR3 is TGTGCCTGGAGCGAACAGGGTTTGGAAGCTTTCTTT. This encodes CAWSEQGLEAFF. Looking up the rest from reference TRBV30 and TRBJ1-1 gives the full variable domain: SQTIHQWPATLVQPVGSPLSLECTVEGTSNPNLYWYRQAAGRGLQLLFYSVGIGQISSEVPQNLSASRPQDRQFILSSKKLLLSDSGFYLCAWSEQGLEAFFGQGTRLTVV.

The chain employs TRBV15 and TRBJ1-1; D is undetermined. With 5 bases removed from V and 1 base from J, the gap between germline ends came to 11 bases. The CDR3 runs 14 residues. Germline lookup yields CDR1 LNHNV and CDR2 YYDKDF (reference sequence). CDR3 bases: TGTGCCACCAGCTTGAGCGATAAGAACACTGAAGCTTTCTTT. Translating gives CATSLSDKNTEAFF.

This clone turned up a few times. The rearrangement uses TRBV5-1 and TRBJ2-5; TRBD2 agrees at 7 bases. The CDR3 has 13 residues. Germline V lookup: CDR1 SGHRS, CDR2 YFSETQ. J gave up 4 bases and V 5 bases, and 5 bases lay outside the gene matches. CDR3 amino acids: CASRPGTIETQYF. Written as DNA, the CDR3 is TGCGCCAGCAGACCCGGGACTATAGAGACCCAGTACTTC.

This clone was counted a single time. This chain joins TRBV18 and TRBJ1-1; TRBD1 might be the D (5 bases). Trimming left V 3 bases short and J 2 bases short, with 10 bases between. The CDR3 contains 14 residues. Germline CDR1 KGHSH, CDR2 LQKENI. The CDR3 reads CASSPTTVNTEAFF. The CDR3 DNA sequence: TGTGCCAGCTCACCCACGACAGTTAACACTGAAGCTTTCTTT.

This sequence joins TRBV11-1 and TRBJ2-5; no firm D call. V gave up 0 bases and J gave up 5 bases, with 7 bases separating them. CDR1 and CDR2 from the germline V gene are SGHAT and FQDESV (reference sequence). This CDR3 contains 13 residues. DNA for the CDR3: TGTGCCAGCAGCTTAGCAGGGTTTGAGACCCAGTACTTC. It translates to CASSLAGFETQYF.